The source of this T cell receptor beta chain is a study of T cell responses to AZD1222 COVID-19 vaccine. Study-wide results and caveats: Mostly white British, mostly female donors; authors suggested clonal diversity may be underestimated. There were repertoire samples only from the period after the peak T cell response.

A remark on this clone: Antigen unknown.

Pooled together were second doses at about 4 or about 12 weeks. J gave up 5 bases and V 0 bases, and 13 bases lay outside the gene matches. Germline V gene lookup returns CDR1 SGHRS and CDR2 YFSETQ. CDR3 length: 18 residues. Method: immunoSEQ multiplex PCR; TCRdb's copy keeps in-frame clones and lacks some. The data show about 110,000 clones, with about 90% seen just once and 7.5% to 9% held by the top ten. V is TRBV5-1 and J is TRBJ2-7; 11 nucleotides align to TRBD1. The sequencing used peripheral blood, collected 28 days after the second AZD1222 dose. The origin of this receptor is an adult who received the AZD1222 COVID-19 vaccine. The CDR3 DNA reads TGCGCCAGCAGCTTGGGGTGGTTGGGGACAGGGGGTAGCAACGAGCAGTACTTC. Amino acids: CASSLGWLGTGGSNEQYF. Using reference TRBV5-1 and TRBJ2-7 for the parts outside the CDR3, the full variable domain is KAGVTQTPRYLIKTRGQQVTLSCSPISGHRSVSWYQQTPGQGLQFLFEYFSETQRNKGNFPGRFSGRQFSNSRSEMNVSTLELGDSALYLCASSLGWLGTGGSNEQYFGPGTRLTVT.